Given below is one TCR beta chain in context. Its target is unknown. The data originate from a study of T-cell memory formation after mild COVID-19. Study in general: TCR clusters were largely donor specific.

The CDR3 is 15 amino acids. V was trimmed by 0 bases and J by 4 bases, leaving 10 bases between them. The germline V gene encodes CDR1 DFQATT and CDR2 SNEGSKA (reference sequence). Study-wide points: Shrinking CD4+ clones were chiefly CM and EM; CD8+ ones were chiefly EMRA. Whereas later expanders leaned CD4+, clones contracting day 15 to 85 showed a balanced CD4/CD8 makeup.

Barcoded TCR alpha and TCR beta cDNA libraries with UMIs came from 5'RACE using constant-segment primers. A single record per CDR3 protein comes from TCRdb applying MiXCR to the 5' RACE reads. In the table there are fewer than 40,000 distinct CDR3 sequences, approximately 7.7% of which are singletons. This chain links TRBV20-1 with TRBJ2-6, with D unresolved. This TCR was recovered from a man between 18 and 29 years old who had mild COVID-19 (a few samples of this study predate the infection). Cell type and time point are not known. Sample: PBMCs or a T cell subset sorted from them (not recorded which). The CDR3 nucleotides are TGCAGTGCTAGAGATCTTCGGACGGGGGCCAACGTCCTGACTTTC. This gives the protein CSARDLRTGANVLTF.